These T cell receptor beta chains were read from a single sample in a study of blood T cell repertoires in COVID-19. The data were produced by immunoSEQ multiplex PCR, yet TCRdb's version contains in-frame clones alone and is incomplete. The sample yields some 200,000 clones, less than 90% seen once. Source material: PBMCs or T cells enriched from blood (not recorded which). The origin of the receptors is a woman aged 50 to 60 in a cohort exposed to, infected with or recovered from COVID-19 (not recorded which). The CDR3 runs from the conserved cysteine through the conserved F or W. Each record gives: clone size, V gene, J gene, D gene, CDR3 protein, CDR3 DNA. D genes are given only for firm matches. Size values are once, few and many counts, or a class for expanded clones, and some rows have none.

clone size: .; V gene: TRBV28; J gene: TRBJ1-5; D gene: TRBD1; CDR3 protein: CASSSQGGNQPQHF; CDR3 DNA: TGTGCCAGCAGTTCCCAGGGGGGCAATCAGCCCCAGCATTTT
clone size: .; V gene: TRBV6-5; J gene: TRBJ2-5; D gene: TRBD1; CDR3 protein: CASSRGGRREETQYF; CDR3 DNA: TGTGCCAGCAGTAGAGGGGGCCGGCGAGAAGAGACCCAGTACTTC
clone size: .; V gene: TRBV5-6; J gene: TRBJ2-7; D gene: .; CDR3 protein: CASSPLGYEQYF; CDR3 DNA: TGTGCCAGCAGCCCGCTCGGGTACGAGCAGTACTTC
clone size: .; V gene: TRBV10-3; J gene: TRBJ1-4; D gene: .; CDR3 protein: CAARRDLNEKLFF; CDR3 DNA: TGTGCCGCCAGACGGGATCTTAATGAAAAACTGTTTTTT
clone size: .; V gene: TRBV30; J gene: TRBJ2-6; D gene: .; CDR3 protein: CAWSPPVLRQLTSGANVLTF; CDR3 DNA: TGTGCCTGGAGTCCACCCGTACTTCGGCAGCTGACATCTGGGGCCAACGTCCTGACTTTC
clone size: once; V gene: TRBV24-1; J gene: TRBJ2-5; D gene: TRBD2; CDR3 protein: CATSERDGLALQETQYF; CDR3 DNA: TGTGCCACCAGTGAACGGGACGGACTAGCCCTCCAAGAGACCCAGTACTTC
clone size: .; V gene: TRBV3-1/TRBV3-2; J gene: TRBJ2-3; D gene: .; CDR3 protein: CASSQGEADTQYF; CDR3 DNA: TGTGCCAGCAGCCAGGGGGAGGCAGATACGCAGTATTTT
clone size: .; V gene: TRBV30; J gene: TRBJ2-3; D gene: .; CDR3 protein: CAWGLIGDTQYF; CDR3 DNA: TGTGCCTGGGGATTAATCGGAGATACGCAGTATTTT
clone size: .; V gene: TRBV23-1; J gene: TRBJ1-4; D gene: .; CDR3 protein: CASSPGGGHEKLFF; CDR3 DNA: TGCGCCAGCAGTCCTGGGGGAGGTCATGAAAAACTGTTTTTT
clone size: many; V gene: TRBV21-1; J gene: TRBJ1-5; D gene: .; CDR3 protein: CASSNRQGAYF; CDR3 DNA: TGTGCCAGCAGCAACCGCCAGGGGGCTTATTTT
clone size: .; V gene: TRBV5-3; J gene: TRBJ1-6; D gene: .; CDR3 protein: CARSRRHSSYNSPLHF; CDR3 DNA: TGTGCCAGAAGCAGAAGACACAGCTCCTATAATTCACCCCTCCACTTT
clone size: .; V gene: TRBV7-9; J gene: TRBJ2-7; D gene: .; CDR3 protein: CASSLAPGFNEQYF; CDR3 DNA: TGTGCCAGCAGCTTAGCGCCGGGTTTCAACGAGCAGTACTTC
clone size: .; V gene: TRBV7-2; J gene: TRBJ1-1; D gene: .; CDR3 protein: CASSVQAKILNTEAFF; CDR3 DNA: TGTGCCAGCAGCGTTCAGGCTAAGATCCTGAACACTGAAGCTTTCTTT
clone size: .; V gene: TRBV3-1/TRBV3-2; J gene: TRBJ1-1; D gene: .; CDR3 protein: CASSERGWNTEAFF; CDR3 DNA: TGTGCCAGCAGCGAGCGGGGATGGAACACTGAAGCTTTCTTT
clone size: .; V gene: TRBV7-2; J gene: TRBJ1-5; D gene: TRBD1; CDR3 protein: CASSLRQGSNQPQHF; CDR3 DNA: TGTGCCAGCAGCCTACGACAGGGGAGCAATCAGCCCCAGCATTTT
clone size: once; V gene: TRBV10-3; J gene: TRBJ2-1; D gene: TRBD1; CDR3 protein: CAISHGQGAFNEQFF; CDR3 DNA: TGTGCCATCAGTCATGGACAGGGGGCTTTCAATGAGCAGTTCTTC
clone size: .; V gene: TRBV4-2; J gene: TRBJ1-1; D gene: .; CDR3 protein: CASSQEDRNTEAFF; CDR3 DNA: TGTGCCAGCAGCCAAGAGGACAGGAACACTGAAGCTTTCTTT
clone size: .; V gene: TRBV7-2; J gene: TRBJ2-1; D gene: TRBD2; CDR3 protein: CASSFTSGVDVKFF; CDR3 DNA: TGTGCCAGCAGCTTTACTAGCGGGGTGGATGTGAAGTTCTTC
clone size: .; V gene: TRBV12-3/TRBV12-4; J gene: TRBJ1-1; D gene: .; CDR3 protein: CASSPPGEAFF; CDR3 DNA: TGTGCCAGCAGTCCTCCAGGAGAAGCTTTCTTT
clone size: .; V gene: TRBV24-1; J gene: TRBJ2-3; D gene: .; CDR3 protein: CATSDRLAGSTSTDTQYF; CDR3 DNA: TGTGCCACCAGTGATCGGCTTGCGGGCAGTACTAGCACAGATACGCAGTATTTT
clone size: .; V gene: TRBV7-9; J gene: TRBJ1-2; D gene: TRBD1; CDR3 protein: CASSLQGAGYGYTF; CDR3 DNA: TGTGCCAGCAGTTTGCAGGGGGCTGGCTATGGCTACACCTTC
clone size: .; V gene: TRBV5-1; J gene: TRBJ1-6; D gene: .; CDR3 protein: CASSLSFSRAVTSPLHF; CDR3 DNA: TGCGCCAGCAGCTTGAGTTTCAGCCGCGCGGTAACTTCACCCCTCCACTTT
clone size: .; V gene: TRBV29-1; J gene: TRBJ2-2; D gene: TRBD2; CDR3 protein: CSVWTSGISNTGELFF; CDR3 DNA: TGCAGCGTTTGGACTAGCGGGATTTCGAACACCGGGGAGCTGTTTTTT
clone size: .; V gene: TRBV7-2; J gene: TRBJ2-7; D gene: .; CDR3 protein: CASSKGGQGVNEQYF; CDR3 DNA: TGTGCCAGCAGCAAAGGAGGGCAGGGGGTAAACGAGCAGTACTTC
clone size: .; V gene: TRBV14; J gene: TRBJ1-3; D gene: .; CDR3 protein: CASSQDMRSGGNTIYF; CDR3 DNA: TGTGCCAGCAGCCAAGATATGAGGTCTGGGGGAAACACCATATATTTT
clone size: .; V gene: TRBV13; J gene: TRBJ2-1; D gene: TRBD1; CDR3 protein: CASSSGTGRFYLYNEQFF; CDR3 DNA: TGTGCCAGCAGCTCAGGGACAGGGAGGTTTTATTTGTACAATGAGCAGTTCTTC
clone size: .; V gene: TRBV10-1; J gene: TRBJ2-1; D gene: .; CDR3 protein: CASSESIVVSEQFF; CDR3 DNA: TGCGCCAGCAGTGAGTCAATAGTAGTCTCCGAGCAGTTCTTC
clone size: .; V gene: TRBV10-2; J gene: TRBJ1-1; D gene: TRBD1; CDR3 protein: CASNIRGDTEAFF; CDR3 DNA: TGCGCCAGCAATATCAGGGGGGACACTGAAGCTTTCTTT
clone size: .; V gene: TRBV4-1; J gene: TRBJ1-2; D gene: TRBD1; CDR3 protein: CASSLAAGTEYGYTF; CDR3 DNA: TGCGCCAGCAGCCTAGCCGCCGGGACAGAATATGGCTACACCTTC
clone size: .; V gene: TRBV2; J gene: TRBJ1-5; D gene: .; CDR3 protein: CASRQGLDNQPQHF; CDR3 DNA: TGTGCCAGCAGACAGGGATTGGACAATCAGCCCCAGCATTTT
clone size: .; V gene: TRBV6-5; J gene: TRBJ1-5; D gene: TRBD1; CDR3 protein: CASMGQSNQPQHF; CDR3 DNA: TGTGCCAGCATGGGACAGAGCAATCAGCCCCAGCATTTT
clone size: .; V gene: TRBV4-2; J gene: TRBJ2-3; D gene: TRBD2; CDR3 protein: CASSHRTSGATDTQYF; CDR3 DNA: TGTGCCAGCAGCCATCGAACTAGCGGGGCCACAGATACGCAGTATTTT
clone size: few; V gene: TRBV6-2/TRBV6-3; J gene: TRBJ1-2; D gene: .; CDR3 protein: CASSYSPPRHRYYGYTF; CDR3 DNA: TGTGCCAGCAGTTACTCGCCCCCGCGGCACCGATACTATGGCTACACCTTC
clone size: .; V gene: TRBV6-1; J gene: TRBJ2-7; D gene: .; CDR3 protein: CASSEAFLVAYEQYF; CDR3 DNA: TGTGCCAGCAGTGAAGCTTTTTTAGTTGCTTACGAGCAGTACTTC
clone size: .; V gene: TRBV10-3; J gene: TRBJ2-1; D gene: .; CDR3 protein: CASRAGLYNEQFF; CDR3 DNA: TGTGCCTCTCGGGCGGGCCTATACAATGAGCAGTTCTTC
clone size: .; V gene: TRBV5-6; J gene: TRBJ2-7; D gene: TRBD2; CDR3 protein: CASSLALAGVRYEQYF; CDR3 DNA: TGTGCCAGCAGCTTGGCCTTAGCGGGGGTCCGCTACGAGCAGTACTTC
clone size: .; V gene: TRBV7-8; J gene: TRBJ1-3; D gene: .; CDR3 protein: CASSILIDSGNTIYF; CDR3 DNA: TGTGCCAGCAGCATTCTTATAGACTCTGGAAACACCATATATTTT
clone size: .; V gene: TRBV7-6; J gene: TRBJ2-1; D gene: TRBD2; CDR3 protein: CASSPRGGPRAEQFF; CDR3 DNA: TGTGCCAGCAGCCCGCGCGGGGGGCCGCGCGCTGAGCAGTTCTTC
clone size: .; V gene: TRBV5-4; J gene: TRBJ1-1; D gene: .; CDR3 protein: CASSFMRGTTEAFF; CDR3 DNA: TGTGCCAGCAGCTTTATGCGGGGTACCACTGAAGCTTTCTTT
clone size: .; V gene: TRBV7-2; J gene: TRBJ1-4; D gene: TRBD1; CDR3 protein: CASSLVLGQGGEKLFF; CDR3 DNA: TGTGCCAGCAGCTTAGTTCTGGGACAGGGCGGGGAAAAACTGTTTTTT
clone size: .; V gene: TRBV24-1; J gene: TRBJ1-5; D gene: .; CDR3 protein: CATSPGRGSIPKALNQPQHF; CDR3 DNA: TGTGCCACCAGCCCCGGGAGGGGTAGTATCCCCAAAGCCCTCAATCAGCCCCAGCATTTT
clone size: .; V gene: TRBV15; J gene: TRBJ1-2; D gene: .; CDR3 protein: CATSREGSYGYTF; CDR3 DNA: TGTGCCACCAGCAGAGAGGGCAGCTATGGCTACACCTTC
clone size: .; V gene: TRBV10-1; J gene: TRBJ2-3; D gene: TRBD1; CDR3 protein: CASMYYRGPDTQYF; CDR3 DNA: TGCGCCAGCATGTATTACAGGGGCCCAGATACGCAGTATTTT